Listed below are T cell receptor beta chains from one sample, sequenced in a study of T cell clonotyping in hematopoietic cell transplantation. This table comes from immunoSEQ multiplex PCR, and its TCRdb copy is limited to in-frame clones, with some not included. The table shows 70,000 or so clones, with approximately 94% occurring only once. Sequencing used peripheral blood mononuclear cells. These receptors all come from a man aged 45-65 years in good health. Some clones in this sample may be carry-over from other donors' samples. Each CDR3 is given with its conserved first and last residue. D genes are given only for firm matches. Not every row has a clone size; where given, it reads once, few, many or a size class.

>TRBJ2-3|once|TRBV5-4|-
CASGPAGGSTDTQYF
TGTGCCAGCGGACCAGCAGGGGGGAGCACAGATACGCAGTATTTT
>TRBJ2-7|-|TRBV6-5|TRBD1
CASSYSRQGIVYEQYF
TGTGCCAGCAGTTACTCACGACAGGGTATAGTCTACGAGCAGTACTTC
>TRBJ2-1|-|TRBV9|TRBD1
CASSESRSGTANNEQFF
TGTGCCAGCAGCGAGTCCCGCTCAGGGACAGCCAACAATGAGCAGTTCTTC
>TRBJ1-1|once|TRBV28|-
CASSLGFTEAFF
TGTGCCAGCAGTTTAGGGTTCACTGAAGCTTTCTTT
>TRBJ2-5|once|TRBV19|-
CASSQVAGETQYF
TGTGCCAGTAGCCAAGTAGCCGGAGAGACCCAGTACTTC
>TRBJ1-5|-|TRBV7-8|-
CASSPPGILGNQPQHF
TGTGCCAGCAGCCCCCCAGGTATTCTAGGGAATCAGCCCCAGCATTTT
>TRBJ1-4|-|TRBV6-1|-
CASKTVYEKLFF
TGTGCCAGCAAGACAGTCTATGAAAAACTGTTTTTT
>TRBJ2-5|-|TRBV27|-
CASSHGETQYF
TGTGCCAGCAGCCATGGGGAGACCCAGTACTTC
>TRBJ1-1|-|TRBV7-3|TRBD1
CASSLQGSTEAFF
TGTGCCAGCAGCCTACAGGGGAGCACTGAAGCTTTCTTT
>TRBJ1-1|once|TRBV5-1|-
CASSLASGFMNTEAFF
TGCGCCAGCAGCTTGGCCTCGGGGTTCATGAACACTGAAGCTTTCTTT
>TRBJ1-1|-|TRBV30|TRBD1
CAWSAGTGTTEAFF
TGTGCCTGGAGTGCCGGGACAGGGACGACTGAAGCTTTCTTT